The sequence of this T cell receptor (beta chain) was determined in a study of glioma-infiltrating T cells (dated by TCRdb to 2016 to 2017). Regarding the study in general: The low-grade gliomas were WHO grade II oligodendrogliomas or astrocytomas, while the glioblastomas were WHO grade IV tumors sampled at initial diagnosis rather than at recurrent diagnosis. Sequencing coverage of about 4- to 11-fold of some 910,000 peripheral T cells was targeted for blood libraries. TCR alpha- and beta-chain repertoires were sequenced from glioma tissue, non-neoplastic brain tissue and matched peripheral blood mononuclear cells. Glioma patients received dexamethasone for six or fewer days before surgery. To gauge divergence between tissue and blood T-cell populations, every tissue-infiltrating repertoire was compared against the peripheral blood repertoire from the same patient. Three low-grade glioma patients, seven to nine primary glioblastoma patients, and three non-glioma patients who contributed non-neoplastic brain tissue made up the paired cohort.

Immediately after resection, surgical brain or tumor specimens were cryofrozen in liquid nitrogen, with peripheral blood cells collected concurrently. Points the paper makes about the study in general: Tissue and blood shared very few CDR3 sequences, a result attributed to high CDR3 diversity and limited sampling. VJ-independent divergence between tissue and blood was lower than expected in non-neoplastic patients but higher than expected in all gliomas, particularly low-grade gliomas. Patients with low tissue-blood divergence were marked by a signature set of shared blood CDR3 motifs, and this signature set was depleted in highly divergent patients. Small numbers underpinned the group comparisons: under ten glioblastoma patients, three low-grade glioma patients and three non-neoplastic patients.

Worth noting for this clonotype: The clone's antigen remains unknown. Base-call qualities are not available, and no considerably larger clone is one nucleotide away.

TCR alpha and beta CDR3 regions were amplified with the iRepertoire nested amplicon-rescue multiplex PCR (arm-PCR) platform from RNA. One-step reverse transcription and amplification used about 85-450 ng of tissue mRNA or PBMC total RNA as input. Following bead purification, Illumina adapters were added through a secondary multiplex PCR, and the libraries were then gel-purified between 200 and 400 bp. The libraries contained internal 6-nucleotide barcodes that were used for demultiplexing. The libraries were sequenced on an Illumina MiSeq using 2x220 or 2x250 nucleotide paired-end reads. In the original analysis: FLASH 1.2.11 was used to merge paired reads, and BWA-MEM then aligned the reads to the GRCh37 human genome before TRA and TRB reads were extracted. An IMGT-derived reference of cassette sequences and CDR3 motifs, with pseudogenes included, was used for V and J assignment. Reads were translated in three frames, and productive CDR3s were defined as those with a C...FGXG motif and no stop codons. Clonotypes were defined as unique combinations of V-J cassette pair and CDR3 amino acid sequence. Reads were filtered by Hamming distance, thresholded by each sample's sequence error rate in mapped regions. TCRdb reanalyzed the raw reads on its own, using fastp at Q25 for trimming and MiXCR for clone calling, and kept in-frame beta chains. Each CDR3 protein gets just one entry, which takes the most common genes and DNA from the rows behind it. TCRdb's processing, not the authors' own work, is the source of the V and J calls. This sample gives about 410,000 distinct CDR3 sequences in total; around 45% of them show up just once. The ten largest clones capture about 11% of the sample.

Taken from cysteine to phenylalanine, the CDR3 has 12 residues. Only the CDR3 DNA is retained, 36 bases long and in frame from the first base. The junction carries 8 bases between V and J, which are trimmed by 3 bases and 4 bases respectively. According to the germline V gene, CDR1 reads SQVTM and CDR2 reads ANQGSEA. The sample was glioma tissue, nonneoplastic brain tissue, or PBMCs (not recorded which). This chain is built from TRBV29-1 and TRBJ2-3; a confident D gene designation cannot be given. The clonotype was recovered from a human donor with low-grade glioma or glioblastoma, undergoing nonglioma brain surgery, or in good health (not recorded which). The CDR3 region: CSVDVPADTQYF. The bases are TGCAGCGTTGATGTACCGGCAGATACGCAGTATTTT.